The 5 T cell receptor beta chains below all came from one sample that was sequenced in a study of beta chain features in type 1 diabetes. The authors reverse transcribed all of the isolated RNA, so sequencing captured expressed TCRB transcripts. Data came from immunoSEQ multiplex PCR; TCRdb stores just in-frame clones and leaves some out. The profile shows 110,000 to 150,000 clones, about a tenth of them singletons. Material: central memory CD4+ T cells from blood. These receptors all come from a young man in good health.

The chain joins TRBV7-2 to TRBJ1-1, with TRBD1 matching 7 bases. Trimming at V came to 5 bases and at J to 2 bases, leaving 11 bases not matched to a gene. Per germline, CDR1 SGHTA and CDR2 FQGNSA. The CDR3 loop spans 16 amino acids. The CDR3: CASSPQTRGGNTEAFF. DNA of the CDR3: TGTGCCAGCAGCCCTCAGACGAGAGGGGGCAACACTGAAGCTTTCTTT.

The table lists this clone with a few counts. The chain recombines TRBV6-5 with TRBJ2-3, with 8 bases that match TRBD2. CDR3 length: 14 amino acids. After removal of 6 bases from V and 3 bases from J, the junction contained 5 bases not matched to a gene. Germline V gene data show CDR1 as MNHEY and CDR2 as SVGAGI. The CDR3 DNA follows: TGTGCCAGCAGGGAGCGGGGGTGGACAGATACGCAGTATTTT. This encodes CASRERGWTDTQYF.

The chain combines TRBV14 with TRBJ2-3; 10 bases match TRBD2. Germline assignment: CDR1 SGHDN and CDR2 FVKESK. This CDR3 contains 15 residues. V lost 4 bases and J lost 3; bases outside the gene matches: 4. The CDR3 here is CASSLSGGVTDTQYF. The CDR3, as DNA: TGTGCCAGCAGCCTAAGCGGGGGGGTAACAGATACGCAGTATTTT. The full variable domain, rest sourced from reference TRBV14 and TRBJ2-3, is EAGVTQFPSHSVIEKGQTVTLRCDPISGHDNLYWYRRVMGKEIKFLLHFVKESKQDESGMPNNRFLAERTGGTYSTLKVQPAELEDSGVYFCASSLSGGVTDTQYFGPGTRLTVL.

The chain has TRBV5-1 and TRBJ2-7, with 13 bases aligning to TRBD2. V trimming: 0 bases; J trimming: 0 bases; junction bases outside the gene matches: 6. The germline V gene has CDR1 SGHRS and CDR2 YFSETQ. The CDR3 has 18 residues. CDR3 DNA sequence: TGCGCCAGCAGCTTGGGTACTAGCGGGGGGGCCTTCTCCTACGAGCAGTACTTC. It is translated as CASSLGTSGGAFSYEQYF.

This clone has only a few counts. The chain is built from TRBV29-1 and TRBJ2-5, with TRBD2 identical over 7 bases. Germline CDR1 reads SQVTM; CDR2 reads ANQGSEA. J was trimmed by 5 bases and V by 3 bases; bases with no gene match: 9. This CDR3 has 14 amino acids. The CDR3 loop reads CSVEREAGGETQYF. CDR3 nucleotide sequence: TGCAGCGTTGAGAGGGAGGCCGGGGGGGAGACCCAGTACTTC. The full variable domain, rest sourced from reference TRBV29-1 and TRBJ2-5, is SAVISQKPSRDICQRGTSLTIQCQVDSQVTMMFWYRQQPGQSLTLIATANQGSEATYESGFVIDKFPISRPNLTFSTLTVSNMSPEDSSIYLCSVEREAGGETQYFGPGTRLLVL.